One and the same sample provided the 25 T cell receptor beta chains below, sequenced in a study of identical twins. TCRdb re-analysed the 5' RACE reads in MiXCR, keeping a single row per CDR3 protein. This table has roughly 500,000 distinct CDR3 sequences, less than 25% appearing once. These data were also filed under a second study, of T cells expressing NK-cell markers.

Material: CD4+ T cells sorted from blood. These receptors were collected from a woman under 30 in good health.

In this sample, this clonotype turned up a few times. This rearrangement joins TRBV20-1 to TRBJ2-3; the match to TRBD2 covers 8 bases. The junction had 11 bases not matched to a gene; V was cut back by 7 bases and J by 2 bases. The CDR3 length is 15 residues. The V gene's germline CDR1 is DFQATT and CDR2 SNEGSKA (reference sequence). The CDR3 protein is CSGHSGGTSTDTQYF. CDR3 in DNA: TGCAGTGGGCACAGCGGGGGCACTTCCACAGATACGCAGTATTTT.

The chain employs TRBV20-1 and TRBJ1-4; D unclear. Germline lookup yields CDR1 DFQATT and CDR2 SNEGSKA (reference sequence). V lost 2 bases, J lost 8 bases, and 15 bases lay in between. The CDR3 loop spans 14 amino acids. The CDR3 DNA sequence: TGCAGTGCTAGATTAGGTTACCCGGAGGAAAAACTGTTTTTT. Translated, it gives CSARLGYPEEKLFF.

This clonotype was observed a handful of times. The chain's CDR3 is CASSAQGATEAFF. The CDR3 DNA reads as TGTGCCAGCAGTGCACAGGGGGCCACTGAAGCTTTCTTT. The chain couples TRBV9 to TRBJ1-1; 9 bases are shared with TRBD1. The CDR3 totals 13 residues. Germline V gene data show CDR1 as SGDLS and CDR2 as YYNGEE. V gave up 5 bases and J gave up 4 bases; unmatched junction bases: 3.

In regard to this clonotype: Germline is not matched at one junction end, which may reflect a read error. CDR3 protein: CCAHHYGYTF. The CDR3 DNA reads as TGCTGTGCTCACCATTATGGCTACACCTTC. The chain recombines TRBV20-1 with TRBJ1-2; D not certain. The germline V gene encodes CDR1 DFQATT and CDR2 SNEGSKA (reference sequence). This CDR3 has 10 amino acids.

The rearrangement joins TRBV9 to TRBJ2-7, with TRBD2 matching 8 bases. From germline, CDR1 is SGDLS and CDR2 YYNGEE. This CDR3 spans 15 amino acids. V lost 3 bases, J lost 0 bases, and 5 bases stayed unmatched. The CDR3 DNA reads TGTGCCAGCAGCGGACCGGGACTAGGCTCCTACGAGCAGTACTTC. It yields the protein CASSGPGLGSYEQYF. The full variable domain, in which reference TRBV9 and TRBJ2-7 provide the parts outside the CDR3, is DSGVTQTPKHLITATGQRVTLRCSPRSGDLSVYWYQQSLDQGLQFLIQYYNGEERAKGNILERFSAQQFPDLHSELNLSSLELGDSALYFCASSGPGLGSYEQYFGPGTRLTVT.

In its sample, this clonotype was seen a few times. At one boundary the junction diverges from the germline segment, which might be a read error. This chain uses TRBV7-7 with TRBJ2-5, with D maybe TRBD1 (5 bases). CDR3 length equals 16 residues. Germline CDR1 is SSHAT and CDR2 is FNYEAQ (reference sequence). CDR3 nucleotide sequence: TGTGCTAGCAGCTCCCTAGACAGATCGTACCAAGAGACCCAGTACTTC. It codes for CASSSLDRSYQETQYF.

The chain couples TRBV6-1 to TRBJ2-3, with D perhaps matching TRBD1 or TRBD2 (5 bases each). CDR1 is MNHNS, CDR2 SASEGT, per germline. V was pared by 9 bases and J by 0 bases, with 22 bases between. The CDR3 is made up of 17 amino acids. The CDR3 loop reads CASMPGPVGVSTDTQYF. DNA for the CDR3: TGTGCCAGTATGCCGGGACCGGTGGGCGTAAGCACAGATACGCAGTATTTT.

The V call is TRBV4-3, the J call TRBJ2-5; 7 bases are shared with TRBD2. The CDR3 has 16 amino acids. CDR1 LGHNA and CDR2 YSLEER come from the germline V gene. Trimming at V came to 1 base and at J to 6 bases, leaving 11 bases not matched to a gene. The DNA for the CDR3 is TGCGCCAGCAGCCAAGGCGGGACTACGGCTGGGAAGACCCAGTACTTC. Translating gives CASSQGGTTAGKTQYF.

In its sample, this clonotype was seen a few times. The chain uses TRBV6-5 and TRBJ1-2; no clear D gene. V was pared by 7 bases and J by 7 bases, with 10 bases between. Germline CDR1 and CDR2: MNHEY and SVGAGI. The CDR3 totals 11 residues. The CDR3 protein is CASTSSSGYTF. The CDR3, as DNA: TGTGCCAGCACCTCCTCGAGTGGCTACACCTTC.

This chain links TRBV5-1 with TRBJ2-7; TRBD1 agrees at 10 bases. With 6 bases clipped from V and 4 bases from J, the junction kept 4 bases outside the gene matches. The CDR3 is 13 amino acids. The germline CDR1 and CDR2 sequences are SGHRS and YFSETQ. The CDR3 DNA follows: TGCGCCAGCAATCCGGGACAGGGGTACGAGCAGTACTTC. Protein product: CASNPGQGYEQYF. The full variable domain, in which reference TRBV5-1 and TRBJ2-7 provide the parts outside the CDR3, is KAGVTQTPRYLIKTRGQQVTLSCSPISGHRSVSWYQQTPGQGLQFLFEYFSETQRNKGNFPGRFSGRQFSNSRSEMNVSTLELGDSALYLCASNPGQGYEQYFGPGTRLTVT.

This clonotype was counted a few times. The rearrangement links TRBV20-1 to TRBJ2-3, with TRBD1 matching over 7 bases. The V and J ends lost 6 bases and 4 bases, in that order; junction bases with no gene match: 4. The CDR3 has 12 residues. Germline CDR1 is DFQATT and CDR2 is SNEGSKA (reference sequence). The CDR3 DNA sequence: TGCAGTGCAGACAGGGACGCAGATACGCAGTATTTT. Translated: CSADRDADTQYF.

This clonotype has just a few counts. The genes are TRBV3-1 and TRBJ2-1; 9 bases are a match to TRBD2. With V trimmed by 5 bases and J by 8 bases, 10 bases remained unmatched. Germline lookup yields CDR1 LGHDT and CDR2 YNNKEL (reference sequence). The CDR3 has 15 residues. The CDR3 region has the DNA TGTGCCAGCAGCTTGATCGGGACTAGCTTCCATGAGCAGTTCTTC. As protein: CASSLIGTSFHEQFF.

This clonotype showed up just a few times. The chain is built from TRBV13 and TRBJ2-1; 8 positions agree with TRBD2. Germline V gene lookup returns CDR1 PRHDT and CDR2 FYEKMQ (reference sequence). Losses at the gene ends were 1 base for V and 7 bases for J; bases not matched to a gene: 3. The CDR3 runs 14 residues. The CDR3 DNA is TGTGCCAGCAGCTTAGCGGGAGGGAGGAATGAGCAGTTCTTC. It specifies CASSLAGGRNEQFF.

This clonotype was seen only a few times. The chain carries TRBV15 and TRBJ2-7; D gene uncertain. Germline V gives CDR1 LNHNV, CDR2 YYDKDF (reference sequence). The V end lost 0 bases, the J end lost 6 bases, and 6 bases lay between the germline ends. The CDR3 is 12 residues long. The CDR3 here is CATSRERVEQYF. In DNA, the CDR3 is TGTGCCACCAGCAGAGAAAGGGTCGAGCAGTACTTC.

In this sample, this clonotype turned up many times. This chain uses TRBV11-2 with TRBJ2-1; D unresolved. V was shortened by 2 bases and J by 8 bases, with 13 bases between the two germline ends. CDR1 SGHAT and CDR2 FQNNGV come from the germline V gene. The CDR3 runs 14 residues. The CDR3, as DNA: TGTGCCAGCAGCTTAATAGGCCAGTGGGATGAGCAGTTCTTC. Amino acids: CASSLIGQWDEQFF.

The gene calls are TRBV20-1 and TRBJ2-2; TRBD1 is a possible D gene (5 bases). CDR3 length: 13 residues. Germline V gives CDR1 DFQATT, CDR2 SNEGSKA (reference sequence). Trimming took off 1 base at V and 4 bases at J, with 7 bases between the two ends. The CDR3 region is CSARGDSTGELFF. In nucleotides, the CDR3 is TGCAGTGCTAGAGGTGACAGCACCGGGGAGCTGTTTTTT.

The sample holds a few counts of this clonotype. This chain links TRBV20-1 with TRBJ2-2, with a weak D call TRBD2 (5 bases). The CDR3 contains 12 residues. Germline CDR1 and CDR2: DFQATT and SNEGSKA (reference sequence). The ends were cut back, 1 base at V and 8 bases at J, with 8 bases in the middle. DNA of the CDR3: TGCAGTGCTAGAGGACGCGGGGGGGAGCTGTTTTTT. It translates to CSARGRGGELFF.

The chain links TRBV5-5 to TRBJ2-2, with D uncertain. V lost 0 bases and J 1 base, leaving 10 bases between the germline ends. Germline CDR1 reads SGHKS; CDR2 reads YYEKEE (reference sequence). CDR3 length: 16 residues. Here the CDR3 reads CASSLGPLGNTGELFF. The CDR3 nucleotides are TGTGCCAGCAGCTTGGGGCCGCTGGGGAACACCGGGGAGCTGTTTTTT.

This clonotype was picked up a small number of times. V and J are TRBV20-1 and TRBJ2-5; 7 nucleotides agree with TRBD1. The CDR3 is made up of 13 amino acids. V gave up 5 bases and J gave up 9 bases; unmatched junction bases: 12. Germline values: CDR1 DFQATT, CDR2 SNEGSKA (reference sequence). CDR3 protein: CSAAGTVNLAQYF. The CDR3 DNA follows: TGCAGTGCTGCCGGGACAGTAAATTTGGCCCAGTACTTC.

The chain joins TRBV12-1 to TRBJ2-2; the table gives TRBD2 as D, unverified against the DNA. TRBV12-1 is termed a pseudogene. CDR3 length: 15 residues. The CDR3, as DNA: TGCGCCAGCAGTGAGGGAGGATTGAACACCGGGGAGCTGTTTTTT. Translation: CASSEGGLNTGELFF.

The chain joins TRBV12-3 or TRBV12-4 to TRBJ1-1; D is ambiguous. V gave up 7 bases and J gave up 0 bases, with 12 bases separating them. This CDR3 contains 14 residues. This CDR3 reads CASKTDGLNTEAFF. The CDR3 DNA follows: TGTGCCAGCAAGACGGACGGGCTGAACACTGAAGCTTTCTTT.

This clonotype was seen ten or more times. CDR3 DNA sequence: TGTGCCAGCAGCAGACGGGGGACCTACAATGAGCAGTTCTTC. Translating gives CASSRRGTYNEQFF. V and J are TRBV5-6 and TRBJ2-1; TRBD2 is a possible D gene (6 bases). Trimming cost V 4 bases and J 2 bases, with 10 bases left between them. The length of the CDR3 is 14 residues. Germline values: CDR1 SGHDT, CDR2 YYEEEE.

The rearrangement joins TRBV5-1 to TRBJ1-2; no clear D gene. The CDR3 extends over 14 amino acids. V shed 7 bases and J shed 1 base, with 14 bases lying between them. The V gene's germline CDR1 is SGHRS and CDR2 YFSETQ. The chain's CDR3 is CASRGPGNNYGYTF. Here the CDR3 DNA reads TGCGCCAGCCGTGGGCCCGGGAATAACTATGGCTACACCTTC.

The rearrangement links TRBV20-1 to TRBJ2-2, with 9 nucleotides matching TRBD2. This CDR3 comprises 17 residues. The J segment lost 4 bases and the V segment lost 2 bases, leaving 11 bases of the junction unmatched. Germline CDR1 DFQATT, CDR2 SNEGSKA (reference sequence). The CDR3 protein is CSARRRPLAGSTGELFF. The CDR3 nucleotides read TGCAGTGCTAGACGCCGGCCGCTAGCGGGAAGCACCGGGGAGCTGTTTTTT.

This clonotype has just a few counts. The gene calls are TRBV12-3 or TRBV12-4 and TRBJ2-3, with D possibly being TRBD1 (6 bases). CDR3 length equals 15 residues. Between the trimmed V and J ends, which lost 7 bases and 1 base, there was a span of 15 bases. CDR3 region: CASINRDIRTDTQYF. In nucleotides, the CDR3 is TGTGCCAGCATCAACCGGGACATACGCACAGATACGCAGTATTTT.